This T cell receptor beta chain stems from a study of T cell repertoires in cytomegalovirus infection. Overall study findings and caveats: The response measured ex vivo was dominated by TCR beta clonotypes (HLA-C-restricted and CMV-specific).

TCRdb ran MiXCR on the reads and lists one entry per CDR3 protein. The sample lists roughly 760,000 distinct CDR3 sequences; approximately 34% were seen once. This clonotype was counted ten times or more. Antigen specificity is unknown. One junction end disagrees with the germline gene, perhaps due to a read error. The sequence was collected from a human donor in good health (CMV status not recorded). Some clones in this sample may be carry-over from other donors' samples. The sample was PBMCs.

The CDR3 sequence: CASSLGEGYEQYF. Written as DNA, the CDR3 is TGTGCTAGCAGCTTAGGGGAGGGCTACGAGCAGTACTTC. The gene calls are TRBV7-7 and TRBJ2-7; 7 nucleotides align to TRBD2. The CDR3 has 13 amino acids. Germline CDR1 is SSHAT and CDR2 is FNYEAQ (reference sequence).